The source of this TCR beta chain is a study of T cell responses to AZD1222 COVID-19 vaccine. Points from the study as a whole: All repertoire sampling was performed exclusively after the peak T cell response. Among spike-specific TCRs, nearly half reportedly target unmutated variant regions.

As regards this clone: Its target is not known.

The data were produced by immunoSEQ multiplex PCR, yet TCRdb's version contains in-frame clones alone and is incomplete. This sample has 90,000 to 120,000 clones, with around 92% found just once. CDR3 length equals 17 residues. The ends lost 4 bases at V and 4 bases at J; junction bases unmatched: 9. Germline V gene sequence: CDR1 MDHEN, CDR2 SYDVKM. Timing groups of about 4 and about 12 weeks for second doses were pooled. This specimen was peripheral blood, taken 28 days after the second AZD1222 dose. The chain is built from TRBV28 and TRBJ1-6; 8 bases are a match to TRBD1. This TCR was recovered from an adult who received the AZD1222 COVID-19 vaccine. The CDR3 reads CASSSKRQGIYNSPLHF. In DNA form, the CDR3 reads TGTGCCAGCAGTTCCAAGAGACAGGGGATTTATAATTCACCCCTCCACTTT.